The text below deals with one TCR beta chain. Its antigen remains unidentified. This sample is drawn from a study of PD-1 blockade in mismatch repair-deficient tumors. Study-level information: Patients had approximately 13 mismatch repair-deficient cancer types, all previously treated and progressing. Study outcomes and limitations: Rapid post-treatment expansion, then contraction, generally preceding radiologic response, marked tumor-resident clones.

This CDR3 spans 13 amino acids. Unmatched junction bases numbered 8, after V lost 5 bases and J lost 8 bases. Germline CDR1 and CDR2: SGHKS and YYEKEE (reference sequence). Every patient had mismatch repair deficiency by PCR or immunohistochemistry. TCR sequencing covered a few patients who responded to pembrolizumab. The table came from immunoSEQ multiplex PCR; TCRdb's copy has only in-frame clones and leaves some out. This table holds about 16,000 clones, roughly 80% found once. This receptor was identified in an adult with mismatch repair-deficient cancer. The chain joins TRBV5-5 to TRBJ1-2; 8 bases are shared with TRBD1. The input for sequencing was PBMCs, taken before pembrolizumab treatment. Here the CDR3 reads CASRTGQGFGYTF. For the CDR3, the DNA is TGTGCCAGCAGGACAGGACAGGGTTTCGGCTACACCTTC.